Below, 13 T cell receptor beta chains from the same sample are listed, as sequenced in a study of T cells in women clearing cervical HPV infection. Data came from immunoSEQ multiplex PCR; TCRdb stores just in-frame clones and leaves some out. Across some 24,000 clones, the top ten clones capture less than 8.5% of the sample. Sequenced material: blood buffy coat. These receptors all come from a woman aged 18-70 years with a cervical HPV16 infection that either progressed to CIN3+ or cleared (not recorded which).

As concerns this clone: The read finishes 3 residues shy of the CDR3 end, and the germline J gene is used to complete it. This chain links TRBV5-1 with TRBJ1-2, with D unclear. Per germline, CDR1 SGHRS and CDR2 YFSETQ. The CDR3 has 14 residues. The V and J ends lost 0 bases and 2 bases respectively, with 8 bases between them. The CDR3 region is CASSLATGNYGYTF. CDR3 DNA (partial): TGCGCCAGCAGCTTGGCAACGGGGAACTATGGC.

As for this clone: The read is 3 residues too short to cover the CDR3 end, so that end is filled in from the germline J gene. The chain links TRBV20-1 to TRBJ1-5; D remains unclear. There are 14 residues in the CDR3. Germline CDR1 and CDR2: DFQATT and SNEGSKA (reference sequence). Trimming left V 0 bases short and J 3 bases short, with 9 bases between. The CDR3 DNA, read in part, is TGCAGTGCTAGAGACAGAACAAACAATCAGCCC. As protein: CSARDRTNNQP. The entire CDR3 protein reads CSARDRTNNQPQHF.

Turning to this clone: The sequenced fragment ends 3 residues before the CDR3 boundary, so the rest is inferred from the germline J gene. This rearrangement joins TRBV18 to TRBJ1-2; tentatively, D is TRBD1 (5 bases). The germline V gene has CDR1 KGHSH and CDR2 LQKENI. This CDR3 is 15 amino acids long. V was clipped by 3 bases and J by 4 bases, with 15 bases between them. CDR3 DNA, as far as it was read: TGTGCCAGCTCACCGGGGTTGCAGGGAGGCTATGGC. The encoded protein is CASSPGLQGGYG. The CDR3, in full, reads CASSPGLQGGYGYTF.

With regard to this clone: The read comes to an end 3 residues before the CDR3 does, leaving the germline J gene to fill in the end. The chain couples TRBV27 to TRBJ2-2; TRBD1 agrees at 7 bases. The CDR3 consists of 15 residues. J was trimmed by 3 bases and V by 5 bases; bases with no gene match: 6. Germline values: CDR1 MNHEY, CDR2 SMNVEV (reference sequence). The covered CDR3 bases are TGTGCCAGCAGTCCCCGGGACAGTTACACCGGGGAG. It translates to CASSPRDSYTGE. The whole CDR3 sequence is CASSPRDSYTGELFF.

Comment on this clone: The missing CDR3 end, 3 residues past where the read stops, is filled in from the germline J gene. The chain joins TRBV20-1 to TRBJ2-1, with D possibly being TRBD2 (6 bases). V lost 1 base, J lost 8 bases, and 30 bases lay in between. Germline lookup yields CDR1 DFQATT and CDR2 SNEGSKA (reference sequence). The CDR3 is 19 amino acids. The part of the CDR3 DNA that was read is TGCAGTGCTAGAGGCTCCCCTTATACTCGGGACTCGAACGCTTATGAG. It encodes CSARGSPYTRDSNAYE. The entire CDR3 is CSARGSPYTRDSNAYEQFF.

As concerns this clone: The CDR3 extends 3 residues past the end of the read, so its final part is completed from the germline J gene. The chain couples TRBV20-1 to TRBJ1-5, with TRBD1 matching 7 bases. The germline V gene encodes CDR1 DFQATT and CDR2 SNEGSKA (reference sequence). J lost 0 bases, V lost 6 bases, and 2 bases had no gene match. The CDR3 totals 13 residues. The CDR3 DNA, read in part, is TGCAGTGCAGGGACAGATAGCAATCAGCCC. The encoded protein is CSAGTDSNQP. The entire CDR3 reads CSAGTDSNQPQHF.

As to this clone: With the read ending 3 residues before the CDR3 end, the germline J gene is used to fill in that end. The chain has TRBV24-1 and TRBJ1-5, with D possibly being TRBD1 (6 bases). The CDR3 contains 15 residues. The V gene lost 4 bases and the J gene lost 3 bases, with 12 bases spanning the gap. Germline V CDR1 and CDR2: KGHDR, SFDVKD. The sequenced CDR3 bases are TGTGCCACCAGTGAACCAGGGGCCCCCAATCAGCCC. It codes for CATSEPGAPNQP. The entire CDR3 reads CATSEPGAPNQPQHF.

As concerns this clone: Read sequence stops 3 residues before the CDR3 end, and the germline J gene provides the missing end. This chain uses TRBV20-1 with TRBJ2-7, with 7 bases fitting TRBD1. Trimming at V came to 6 bases and at J to 2 bases, leaving 16 bases not matched to a gene. This CDR3 region has 16 residues. Looked up from germline, CDR1 is DFQATT and CDR2 is SNEGSKA (reference sequence). Incomplete CDR3 DNA: TGCAGTGCGCCCGGGACAAGACAGGGTAGACCCTACGAG. It specifies CSAPGTRQGRPYE. The whole CDR3 is CSAPGTRQGRPYEQYF.

A note on this clone: The read halts 3 residues ahead of the CDR3 end, with the missing end drawn from the germline J gene. The J gene is TRBJ2-1, the V gene TRBV2; D may be TRBD2 (6 bases). The germline CDR1 and CDR2 sequences are SNHLY and FYNNEI. The V end lost 6 bases, the J end lost 3 bases, and 12 bases lay between the germline ends. The CDR3 spans 14 residues. The part of the CDR3 DNA that was read is TGTGCCAGCAGGGATAGCGGAGTCTACAATGAG. Its protein product is CASRDSGVYNE. The entire CDR3 protein reads CASRDSGVYNEQFF.

To note about this clone: The sequenced fragment ends 3 residues before the CDR3 boundary, so the rest is inferred from the germline J gene. The V call is TRBV7-2, the J call TRBJ2-7, with D unresolved. The V end was cut by 1 base, the J end by 2 bases, with 6 bases between. Germline-derived CDR1 and CDR2 are SGHTA and FQGNSA. The CDR3 totals 13 residues. CDR3: CASSLGRPYEQYF. CDR3 DNA (partial): TGTGCCAGCAGCTTAGGCAGGCCCTACGAG. The full variable domain, in which reference TRBV7-2 and TRBJ2-7 provide the parts outside the CDR3, is GAGVSQSPSNKVTEKGKDVELRCDPISGHTALYWYRQSLGQGLEFLIYFQGNSAPDKSGLPSDRFSAERTGGSVSTLTIQRTQQEDSAVYLCASSLGRPYEQYFGPGTRLTVT.

Note on this clone: The CDR3 end is not reached by the read, which stops 3 residues before it; the germline J gene fills it in. The genes are TRBV10-2 and TRBJ2-7; D might be TRBD2 (6 bases). Trimming left V 8 bases short and J 0 bases short, with 17 bases between. This CDR3 has 15 amino acids. CDR1 and CDR2 from the germline V gene are WSHSY and SAAADI. The CDR3 region is CASFPRGSSSYEQYF. Partial CDR3 DNA: TGCGCCAGCTTCCCCCGGGGGAGTAGCTCCTACGAG.

Notes on this clone: The read falls 3 residues short of the CDR3 end, and the missing part is taken from the germline J gene. The rearrangement uses TRBV10-2 and TRBJ1-1, with D possibly being TRBD1 (6 bases). The CDR3 sequence is 16 residues long. Trimming shortened V by 7 bases and J by 0 bases, and 18 bases separated the two germline ends. In germline, CDR1 is WSHSY, CDR2 SAAADI. This CDR3 is CASTALPTGMNTEAFF. Partial CDR3 DNA: TGCGCCAGCACGGCGCTACCGACAGGTATGAACACTGAA.

Note on this clone: The read terminates 3 residues before the CDR3 end, so the remaining end is supplied by the germline J gene. The genes are TRBV7-3 and TRBJ1-2; D gene unclear. The CDR3 consists of 14 residues. The germline gives CDR1 SGHTA, CDR2 FQGTGA. The part of the CDR3 DNA that was read is TGTGCCAGCAGCCCGACTAGCAGATACAATGAC. Translating it yields CASSPTSRYND. The full CDR3 reads CASSPTSRYNDYTF.